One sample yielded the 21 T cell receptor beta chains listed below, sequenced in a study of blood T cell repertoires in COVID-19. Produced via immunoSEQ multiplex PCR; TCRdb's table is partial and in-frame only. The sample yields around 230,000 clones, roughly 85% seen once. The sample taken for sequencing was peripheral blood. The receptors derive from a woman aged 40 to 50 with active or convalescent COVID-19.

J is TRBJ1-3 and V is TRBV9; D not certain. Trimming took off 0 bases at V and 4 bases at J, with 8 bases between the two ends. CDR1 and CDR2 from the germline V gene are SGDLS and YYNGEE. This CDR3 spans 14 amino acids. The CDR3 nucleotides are TGTGCCAGCAGCGTAGCGGGGAACGGAAACACCATATATTTT. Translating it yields CASSVAGNGNTIYF.

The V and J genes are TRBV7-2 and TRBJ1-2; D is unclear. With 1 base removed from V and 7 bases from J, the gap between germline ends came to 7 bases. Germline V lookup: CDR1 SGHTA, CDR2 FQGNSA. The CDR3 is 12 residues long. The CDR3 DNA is TGTGCCAGCAGCTTAGTTGTCGGTGGCTACACCTTC. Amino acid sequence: CASSLVVGGYTF. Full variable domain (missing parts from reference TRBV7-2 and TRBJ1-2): GAGVSQSPSNKVTEKGKDVELRCDPISGHTALYWYRQSLGQGLEFLIYFQGNSAPDKSGLPSDRFSAERTGGSVSTLTIQRTQQEDSAVYLCASSLVVGGYTFGSGTRLTVV.

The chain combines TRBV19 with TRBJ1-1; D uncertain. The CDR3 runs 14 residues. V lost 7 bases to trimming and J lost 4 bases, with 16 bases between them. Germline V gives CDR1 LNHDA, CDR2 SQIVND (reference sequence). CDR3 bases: TGTGCCAGTAAGGCGCCCACCCGGGGCACTGAAGCTTTCTTT. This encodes CASKAPTRGTEAFF. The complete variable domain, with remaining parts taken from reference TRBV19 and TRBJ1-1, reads DGGITQSPKYLFRKEGQNVTLSCEQNLNHDAMYWYRQDPGQGLRLIYYSQIVNDFQKGDIAEGYSVSREKKESFPLTVTSAQKNPTAFYLCASKAPTRGTEAFFGQGTRLTVV.

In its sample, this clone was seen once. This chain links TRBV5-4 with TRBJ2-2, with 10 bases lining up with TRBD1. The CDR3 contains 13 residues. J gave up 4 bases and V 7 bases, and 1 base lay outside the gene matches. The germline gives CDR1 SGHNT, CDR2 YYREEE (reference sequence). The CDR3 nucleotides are TGTGCCAGCGGACAGGGGGTCACCGGGGAGCTGTTTTTT. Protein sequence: CASGQGVTGELFF.

The CDR3 loop reads CATSDGQGKTEAFF. CDR3 bases: TGTGCCACCAGTGATGGACAGGGGAAGACTGAAGCTTTCTTT. J is TRBJ1-1 and V is TRBV24-1; 9 nucleotides align to TRBD1. This CDR3 spans 14 amino acids. Trimming at V came to 3 bases and at J to 5 bases, leaving 3 bases not matched to a gene. CDR1 is KGHDR and CDR2 is SFDVKD in the germline V gene.

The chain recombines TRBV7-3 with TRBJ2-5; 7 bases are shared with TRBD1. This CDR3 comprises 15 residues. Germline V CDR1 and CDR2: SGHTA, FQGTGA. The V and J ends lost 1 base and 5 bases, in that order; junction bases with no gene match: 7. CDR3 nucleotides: TGTGCCAGCAGCTTAATCAAGGGGGCCGAGGAGACCCAGTACTTC. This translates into CASSLIKGAEETQYF.

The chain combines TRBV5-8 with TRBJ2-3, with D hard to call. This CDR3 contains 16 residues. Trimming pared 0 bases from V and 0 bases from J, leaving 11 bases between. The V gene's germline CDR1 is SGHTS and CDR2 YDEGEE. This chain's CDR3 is CASSLAGRLSTDTQYF. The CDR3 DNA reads TGTGCCAGCAGCTTGGCCGGCAGGCTGAGCACAGATACGCAGTATTTT.

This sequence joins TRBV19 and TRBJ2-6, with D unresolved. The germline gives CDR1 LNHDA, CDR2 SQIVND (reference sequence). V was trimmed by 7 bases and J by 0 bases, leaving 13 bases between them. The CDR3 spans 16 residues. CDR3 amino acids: CASTRWAYSGANVLTF. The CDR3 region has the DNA TGTGCCAGTACCCGATGGGCCTACTCTGGGGCCAACGTCCTGACTTTC.

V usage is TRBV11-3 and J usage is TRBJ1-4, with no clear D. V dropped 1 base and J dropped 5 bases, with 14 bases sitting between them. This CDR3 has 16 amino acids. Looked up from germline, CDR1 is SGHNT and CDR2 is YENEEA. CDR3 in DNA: TGTGCCAGCAGCTTAGGCTTGACCCCGAGGAATGAAAAACTGTTTTTT. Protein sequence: CASSLGLTPRNEKLFF.

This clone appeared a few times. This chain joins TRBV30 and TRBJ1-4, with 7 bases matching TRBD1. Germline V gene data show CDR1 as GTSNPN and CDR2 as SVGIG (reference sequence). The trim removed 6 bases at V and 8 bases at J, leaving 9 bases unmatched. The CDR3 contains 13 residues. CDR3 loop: CACPGGLREKLFF. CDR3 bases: TGTGCCTGCCCAGGGGGTCTTAGAGAAAAACTGTTTTTT.

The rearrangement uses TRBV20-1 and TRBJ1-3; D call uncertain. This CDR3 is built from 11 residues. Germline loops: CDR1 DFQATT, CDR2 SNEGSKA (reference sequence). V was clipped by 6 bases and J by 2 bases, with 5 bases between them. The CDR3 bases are TGCAGTGCGTCAGCTGGAAACACCATATATTTT. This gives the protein CSASAGNTIYF.

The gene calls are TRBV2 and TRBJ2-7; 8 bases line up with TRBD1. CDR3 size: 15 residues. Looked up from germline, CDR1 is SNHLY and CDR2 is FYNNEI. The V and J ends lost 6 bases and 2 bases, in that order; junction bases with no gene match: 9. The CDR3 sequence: CASSAGTGNPYEQYF. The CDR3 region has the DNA TGTGCCAGCAGCGCCGGGACAGGCAACCCCTACGAGCAGTACTTC.

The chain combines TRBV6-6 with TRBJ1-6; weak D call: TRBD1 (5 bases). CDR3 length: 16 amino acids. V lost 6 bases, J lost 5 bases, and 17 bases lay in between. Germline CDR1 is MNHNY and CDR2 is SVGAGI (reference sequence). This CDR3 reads CASSLYPQADNSPLHF. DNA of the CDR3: TGTGCCAGCAGCCTATACCCACAGGCAGATAATTCACCCCTCCACTTT.

The CDR3 loop is CASSITVRGNEQFF. CDR3 coding DNA: TGTGCCAGTAGTATAACGGTAAGAGGCAATGAGCAGTTCTTC. This chain connects TRBV19 to TRBJ2-1; D gene ambiguous. Germline-derived CDR1 and CDR2 are LNHDA and SQIVND (reference sequence). This CDR3 contains 14 residues. Trimming removed 2 bases from V and 6 bases from J, with 11 bases in between.

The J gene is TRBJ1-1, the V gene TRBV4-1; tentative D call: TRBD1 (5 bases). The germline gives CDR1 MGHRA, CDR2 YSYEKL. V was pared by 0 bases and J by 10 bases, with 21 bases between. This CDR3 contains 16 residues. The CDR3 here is CASSQEWGGGGPRAFF. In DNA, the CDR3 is TGCGCCAGCAGCCAAGAGTGGGGCGGGGGTGGTCCTCGAGCTTTCTTT.

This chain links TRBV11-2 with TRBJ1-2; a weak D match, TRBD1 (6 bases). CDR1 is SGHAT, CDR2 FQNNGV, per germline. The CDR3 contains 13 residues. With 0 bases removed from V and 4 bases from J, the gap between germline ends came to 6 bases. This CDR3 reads CASSLDRGYGYTF. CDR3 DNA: TGTGCCAGCAGCTTAGACAGGGGCTATGGCTACACCTTC.

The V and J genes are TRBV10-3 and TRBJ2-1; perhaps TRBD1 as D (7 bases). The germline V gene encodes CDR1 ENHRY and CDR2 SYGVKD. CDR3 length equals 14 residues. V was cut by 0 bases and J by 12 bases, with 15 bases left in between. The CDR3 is CAISESEQGTGQFF. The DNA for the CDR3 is TGTGCCATCAGTGAGTCAGAACAGGGGACTGGGCAGTTCTTC.

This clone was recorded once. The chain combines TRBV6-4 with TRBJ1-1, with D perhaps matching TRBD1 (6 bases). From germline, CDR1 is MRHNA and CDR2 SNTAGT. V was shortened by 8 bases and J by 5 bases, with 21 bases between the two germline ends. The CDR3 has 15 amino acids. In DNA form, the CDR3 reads TGTGCCAGCCGAACTCACGGTACAGGGCGGACTGAAGCTTTCTTT. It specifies CASRTHGTGRTEAFF.

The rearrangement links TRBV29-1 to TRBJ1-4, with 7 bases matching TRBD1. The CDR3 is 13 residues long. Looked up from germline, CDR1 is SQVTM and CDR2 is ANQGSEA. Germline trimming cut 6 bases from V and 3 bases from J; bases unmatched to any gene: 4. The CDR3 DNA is TGCAGCGTGACCAGGGGGGCTAATGAAAAACTGTTTTTT. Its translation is CSVTRGANEKLFF.

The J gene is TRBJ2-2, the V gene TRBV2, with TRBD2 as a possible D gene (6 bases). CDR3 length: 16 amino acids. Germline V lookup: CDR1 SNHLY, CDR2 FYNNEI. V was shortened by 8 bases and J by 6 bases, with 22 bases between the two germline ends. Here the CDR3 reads CASSVARPREAGELFF. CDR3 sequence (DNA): TGTGCCAGCTCCGTGGCTAGGCCCAGGGAGGCCGGGGAGCTGTTTTTT.

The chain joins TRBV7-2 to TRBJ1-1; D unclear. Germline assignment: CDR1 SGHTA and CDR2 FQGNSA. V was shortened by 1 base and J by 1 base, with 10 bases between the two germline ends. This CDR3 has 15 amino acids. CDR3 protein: CASSLVAGENTEAFF. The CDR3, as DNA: TGTGCCAGCAGCTTAGTTGCCGGGGAGAACACTGAAGCTTTCTTT.